What follows are 12 T cell receptor beta chains derived from one specimen sequenced in a study of monozygotic twins with inflammatory bowel disease. TCRdb re-called the 5' RACE reads, yielding one record per CDR3 amino acid sequence without DNA. The table gives just over 300,000 distinct CDR3 sequences; the top ten clones make up approximately 5.4% of it. Sequenced: blood. These receptors all stem from a human donor with ulcerative colitis or Crohn's disease, or a healthy co-twin of an affected twin (not recorded which).

This chain joins TRBV5-1 and TRBJ2-7; lacking DNA, the TRBD2 call made by TCRdb goes unchecked. The CDR3 extends over 16 amino acids. Germline loops: CDR1 SGHRS, CDR2 YFSETQ. The CDR3 loop is CASSYTGTSGSYEQYF.

The J gene is TRBJ2-2, the V gene TRBV7-2. The CDR3 sequence is 14 residues long. Germline CDR1 and CDR2: SGHTA and FQGNSA. The CDR3 here is CASSLVTGTGELFF. The complete variable domain, with remaining parts taken from reference TRBV7-2 and TRBJ2-2, reads GAGVSQSPSNKVTEKGKDVELRCDPISGHTALYWYRQSLGQGLEFLIYFQGNSAPDKSGLPSDRFSAERTGGSVSTLTIQRTQQEDSAVYLCASSLVTGTGELFFGEGSRLTVL.

The gene calls are TRBV7-9 and TRBJ2-3; without DNA, the TCRdb call of TRBD1 cannot be checked. CDR1 and CDR2 from the germline V gene are SEHNR and FQNEAQ (reference sequence). CDR3 length: 14 amino acids. The CDR3: CASSSGQGADTQYF. Combining the CDR3 with reference TRBV7-9 and TRBJ2-3 gives the whole variable domain DTGVSQNPRHKITKRGQNVTFRCDPISEHNRLYWYRQTLGQGPEFLTYFQNEAQLEKSRLLSDRFSAERPKGSFSTLEIQRTEQGDSAMYLCASSSGQGADTQYFGPGTRLTVL.

J is TRBJ2-7 and V is TRBV7-2; the TCRdb D gene call, TRBD1, has no DNA to confirm it. The CDR3 loop spans 14 amino acids. Germline V lookup: CDR1 SGHTA, CDR2 FQGNSA. The CDR3 here is CASSWGGQGAEQYF.

The V gene is TRBV7-2, the J gene TRBJ1-4. This CDR3 is 13 amino acids long. The germline gives CDR1 SGHTA, CDR2 FQGNSA. This chain's CDR3 is CASSFSLFGNLDF.

CDR3 protein: CAISENTGELFF. The gene calls are TRBV10-3 and TRBJ2-2. Germline-derived CDR1 and CDR2 are ENHRY and SYGVKD. This CDR3 region has 12 residues.

The V gene is TRBV7-2, the J gene TRBJ2-1; the TCRdb call, TRBD2, lacks DNA for checking. The germline gives CDR1 SGHTA, CDR2 FQGNSA. The CDR3 consists of 17 residues. The CDR3 region is CASTYGGAGFSYNEQFF.

V gene TRBV7-9 combines with J gene TRBJ2-2. This CDR3 contains 14 residues. Germline loops: CDR1 SEHNR, CDR2 FQNEAQ (reference sequence). The CDR3 loop is CASSLEGVTGELFF.

The genes are TRBV7-9 and TRBJ2-1; lacking DNA, the TRBD2 call made by TCRdb goes unchecked. CDR3 size: 16 residues. From germline, CDR1 is SEHNR and CDR2 FQNEAQ (reference sequence). The CDR3 reads CASNDLAGVKWNEQFF.

The chain combines TRBV7-2 with TRBJ2-7; TCRdb designates TRBD2, a call that cannot be tested without DNA. The CDR3 loop spans 13 amino acids. Per the germline V gene, CDR1 is SGHTA and CDR2 is FQGNSA. The CDR3 sequence is CASSPPGVSEQYF.

V and J are TRBV25-1 and TRBJ2-7; TCRdb indicates TRBD1, and absent DNA this call remains unverified. This CDR3 is 16 amino acids long. Per germline, CDR1 MGHDK and CDR2 SYGVNS. CDR3: CASSIIAGQGSGEQYF.

This sequence joins TRBV5-1 and TRBJ2-5; TCRdb designates TRBD2, a call that cannot be tested without DNA. This CDR3 has 17 residues. Germline V gene data show CDR1 as SGHRS and CDR2 as YFSETQ. The chain's CDR3 is CASSRMTSGRGGETQYF.